The 27 T cell receptor beta chains reported below all come from one sample, sequenced in a study of T cell responses to AZD1222 COVID-19 vaccine. The protocol was immunoSEQ multiplex PCR, while the TCRdb copy is restricted to in-frame clones and leaves out a portion. The sample carries around 130,000 clones, about 93% recorded once. The sequencing used peripheral blood, collected on day 0 of AZD1222 vaccination. Source of these receptors: an adult in good health.

The rearrangement joins TRBV7-6 to TRBJ2-7, with D hard to call. This CDR3 has 13 amino acids. Looked up from germline, CDR1 is SGHVS and CDR2 is FNYEAQ. V lost 2 bases and J 7 bases, leaving 12 bases between the germline ends. The CDR3 bases are TGTGCCAGCAGCTTAACGATACGTCAAGAGCAGTACTTC. Protein sequence: CASSLTIRQEQYF. Drawing the rest from reference TRBV7-6 and TRBJ2-7, the complete variable domain is GAGVSQSPRYKVTKRGQDVALRCDPISGHVSLYWYRQALGQGPEFLTYFNYEAQQDKSGLPNDRFSAERPEGSISTLTIQRTEQRDSAMYRCASSLTIRQEQYFGPGTRLTVT.

The chain couples TRBV5-1 to TRBJ1-6, with no clear D. Germline assignment: CDR1 SGHRS and CDR2 YFSETQ. V was shortened by 0 bases and J by 7 bases, with 8 bases between the two germline ends. The CDR3 has 14 residues. The CDR3 sequence: CASSLDGSNSPLHF. CDR3 nucleotide sequence: TGCGCCAGCAGCTTGGATGGCTCGAATTCACCCCTCCACTTT.

The V gene is TRBV30, the J gene TRBJ1-5; tentative D call: TRBD1 (5 bases). Trimming cost V 0 bases and J 5 bases, with 14 bases left between them. The CDR3 runs to 15 residues. Germline V gene data show CDR1 as GTSNPN and CDR2 as SVGIG (reference sequence). The CDR3 reads CAWSVSPGTYQPQHF. For the CDR3, the DNA is TGTGCCTGGAGTGTCAGTCCCGGGACGTATCAGCCCCAGCATTTT.

The genes are TRBV2 and TRBJ1-2; a possible D gene is TRBD1 (6 bases). From germline, CDR1 is SNHLY and CDR2 FYNNEI. V lost 4 bases to trimming and J lost 1 base, with 16 bases between them. The CDR3 extends over 16 amino acids. The CDR3 spells CASSVMADSHNYGYTF. The DNA for the CDR3 is TGTGCCAGCAGTGTCATGGCGGACAGCCATAACTATGGCTACACCTTC.

The chain recombines TRBV4-1 with TRBJ1-5, with D hard to call. CDR1 is MGHRA and CDR2 is YSYEKL in the germline V gene. The V end was cut by 2 bases, the J end by 4 bases, with 3 bases between. The CDR3 is 12 residues long. The CDR3 sequence: CASSQPNQPQHF. DNA of the CDR3: TGCGCCAGCAGCCAACCGAATCAGCCCCAGCATTTT.

V is TRBV27 and J is TRBJ2-7; 10 bases align to TRBD1. The CDR3 is 19 amino acids. The junction had 20 bases not matched to a gene; V was cut back by 5 bases and J by 4 bases. Germline V CDR1 and CDR2: MNHEY, SMNVEV (reference sequence). This chain's CDR3 is CASSPSRDPRQGALYEQYF. The CDR3 bases are TGTGCCAGCAGTCCCTCCCGGGATCCTCGACAGGGGGCGCTTTACGAGCAGTACTTC.

This sequence joins TRBV19 and TRBJ1-2, with D maybe TRBD1 (6 bases). Trimming took 3 bases from V and 8 from J, leaving 13 bases between them. Germline V gene data show CDR1 as LNHDA and CDR2 as SQIVND (reference sequence). CDR3 length: 13 residues. The DNA of the CDR3 is TGTGCCAGTAGTATCCCCTTGGGGGGCGGCTACACCTTC. It encodes CASSIPLGGGYTF.

The genes are TRBV5-1 and TRBJ1-5, with no clear D. Looked up from germline, CDR1 is SGHRS and CDR2 is YFSETQ. The germline V and J ends were trimmed by 9 bases and 7 bases, with 14 bases remaining between them. This CDR3 has 12 amino acids. CDR3 DNA sequence: TGCGCCAATCTTTTGAGGGTACAGCCCCAGCATTTT. Protein: CANLLRVQPQHF.

V usage is TRBV5-1 and J usage is TRBJ1-1; D not certain. The V gene lost 2 bases and the J gene lost 0 bases, with 8 bases spanning the gap. CDR3 length equals 14 residues. Germline V gene data show CDR1 as SGHRS and CDR2 as YFSETQ. The CDR3 DNA is TGCGCCAGCAGCTTTACCAGAATGAACACTGAAGCTTTCTTT. Its translation: CASSFTRMNTEAFF.

This clone appeared a single time. The chain uses TRBV27 and TRBJ1-1, with 7 bases identical to TRBD1. V lost 2 bases to trimming and J lost 0 bases; unmatched junction nucleotides: 12. Germline assignment: CDR1 MNHEY and CDR2 SMNVEV (reference sequence). The CDR3 has 18 amino acids. The CDR3 protein is CASSLHGQAYLMNTEAFF. The CDR3 DNA reads as TGTGCCAGCAGTTTACACGGACAGGCGTACCTAATGAACACTGAAGCTTTCTTT.

This chain links TRBV6-6 with TRBJ2-7; 8 positions match TRBD1. Per the germline V gene, CDR1 is MNHNY and CDR2 is SVGAGI (reference sequence). The CDR3 spans 13 residues. V was clipped by 6 bases and J by 6 bases; unmatched bases: 7. The DNA for the CDR3 is TGTGCCAGCAGATCCCAGGGGGCGGGCGAGCAGTACTTC. Protein product: CASRSQGAGEQYF.

The table lists this clone with a few counts. The chain employs TRBV4-2 and TRBJ2-1; maybe TRBD2 (7 bases). The CDR3 contains 16 residues. V was trimmed by 0 bases and J by 7 bases, leaving 16 bases between them. Germline-derived CDR1 and CDR2 are LGHNA and YNFKEQ. CDR3 in amino acids: CASSQDSGGPGNEQFF. The CDR3 nucleotides read TGTGCCAGCAGCCAAGATTCCGGGGGGCCAGGGAATGAGCAGTTCTTC.

V gene TRBV12-3 or TRBV12-4 combines with J gene TRBJ1-1; no clear D gene. Between the trimmed V and J ends, which lost 8 bases and 0 bases, there was a span of 7 bases. The CDR3 is 12 amino acids. The CDR3 sequence is CASGYVNTEAFF. The CDR3 DNA is TGTGCCAGCGGCTATGTGAACACTGAAGCTTTCTTT.

This chain links TRBV7-9 with TRBJ1-4; weak D call: TRBD1 (5 bases). The CDR3 is 15 residues long. Trimming pared 5 bases from V and 7 bases from J, leaving 17 bases between. The germline CDR1 and CDR2 sequences are SEHNR and FQNEAQ (reference sequence). The CDR3 nucleotides read TGTGCCAGCAGCCGAGACTCGACTAGGGGTGAAAAACTGTTTTTT. Translation: CASSRDSTRGEKLFF.

The rearrangement links TRBV12-3 or TRBV12-4 to TRBJ1-2; possibly TRBD1 for D (6 bases). This CDR3 spans 13 amino acids. V lost 6 bases and J 8 bases, leaving 16 bases between the germline ends. For the CDR3, the DNA is TGTGCCAGCAGAAAACAGGGTTTTTGGGGCTACACCTTC. Its translation: CASRKQGFWGYTF.

V gene TRBV18 combines with J gene TRBJ1-5, with unresolved D. The CDR3 extends over 12 amino acids. Germline CDR1 and CDR2: KGHSH and LQKENI. Trimming removed 2 bases from V and 3 bases from J, with 2 bases in between. The CDR3: CASSPNNQPQHF. CDR3 in DNA: TGTGCCAGCTCACCAAACAATCAGCCCCAGCATTTT.

This chain links TRBV30 with TRBJ1-2, with D perhaps matching TRBD1 (5 bases). Looked up from germline, CDR1 is GTSNPN and CDR2 is SVGIG (reference sequence). CDR3 length: 15 amino acids. Trimming took off 5 bases at V and 0 bases at J, with 16 bases between the two ends. In DNA, the CDR3 is TGTGCCTGGGGAAAGGGCAGGGCTGCTAACTATGGCTACACCTTC. It codes for CAWGKGRAANYGYTF.

This clone is a singleton in its sample. The chain has TRBV7-8 and TRBJ2-2; the D is unclear. The V gene's germline CDR1 is SGHVS and CDR2 FQNEAQ. Trimming removed 0 bases at V and 5 bases at J, with 7 bases between. This CDR3 is built from 14 residues. In nucleotides, the CDR3 is TGTGCCAGCAGCTTAGCCTATCAAACCGGGGAGCTGTTTTTT. Translating it yields CASSLAYQTGELFF.

The count of this clone is one. V usage is TRBV6-1 and J usage is TRBJ1-2; D is possibly TRBD1 (5 bases). The CDR3 sequence is 14 residues long. Trimming took 6 bases from V and 6 from J, leaving 17 bases between them. Germline CDR1 is MNHNS and CDR2 is SASEGT. CDR3 protein: CASSSPGLLHGYTF. The CDR3, as DNA: TGTGCCAGCAGCTCTCCGGGACTTCTCCATGGCTACACCTTC.

The chain recombines TRBV18 with TRBJ1-1, with a tentative D call TRBD1 (6 bases). The CDR3 runs to 13 residues. V dropped 4 bases and J dropped 1 base, with 7 bases sitting between them. The germline V gene has CDR1 KGHSH and CDR2 LQKENI. The DNA of the CDR3 is TGTGCCAGCTCACTGGGACAGAACACTGAAGCTTTCTTT. Translated, it gives CASSLGQNTEAFF.

The chain recombines TRBV10-3 with TRBJ1-3, with no clear D. This CDR3 contains 12 residues. Germline values: CDR1 ENHRY, CDR2 SYGVKD. Trimming shortened V by 4 bases and J by 8 bases, and 9 bases separated the two germline ends. The CDR3 loop is CAISAGKDTIYF. In nucleotides, the CDR3 is TGTGCCATCAGTGCGGGGAAGGACACCATATATTTT.

V and J are TRBV6-5 and TRBJ1-1; 7 bases are shared with TRBD1. The CDR3 is 14 amino acids. Germline CDR1 reads MNHEY; CDR2 reads SVGAGI. The J segment lost 1 base and the V segment lost 2 bases, leaving 1 base of the junction unmatched. The CDR3 is CASSYTGENTEAFF. CDR3 DNA sequence: TGTGCCAGCAGTTACACAGGGGAGAACACTGAAGCTTTCTTT.

To note about this clone: Other DNA sequences in the same sample also yield this CDR3. The rearrangement uses TRBV20-1 and TRBJ1-1; no firm D call. The germline V gene encodes CDR1 DFQATT and CDR2 SNEGSKA (reference sequence). Trimming shortened V by 6 bases and J by 2 bases, and 7 bases separated the two germline ends. There are 11 residues in the CDR3. CDR3 sequence: CSASSNTEAFF. The CDR3 DNA follows: TGCAGTGCCAGCAGCAACACTGAAGCTTTCTTT.

The V gene is TRBV5-6, the J gene TRBJ1-5; D is possibly TRBD1 (5 bases). V was pared by 2 bases and J by 0 bases, with 9 bases between. The CDR3 is 15 amino acids. Germline CDR1 SGHDT, CDR2 YYEEEE. CDR3 nucleotides: TGTGCCAGCAGCTTTTGGGGGGGTAGCAATCAGCCCCAGCATTTT. It codes for CASSFWGGSNQPQHF.

The CDR3 DNA is TGTGCCATCACTTCCGGGGGGAGGGGACCAGGAATCAGCACAGATACGCAGTATTTT. Amino acids: CAITSGGRGPGISTDTQYF. The V and J genes are TRBV10-3 and TRBJ2-3, with 7 bases lining up with TRBD2. The germline V gene encodes CDR1 ENHRY and CDR2 SYGVKD. This CDR3 region has 19 residues. Trimming at V came to 7 bases and at J to 0 bases, leaving 19 bases not matched to a gene.

The chain employs TRBV21-1 and TRBJ2-7. TRBV21-1 is a documented pseudogene. The CDR3 has 16 residues. CDR3 loop: CASSKAPRGRDYEQYF. DNA of the CDR3: TGTGCCAGCAGCAAAGCCCCAAGGGGACGAGACTACGAGCAGTACTTC.

The J gene is TRBJ1-1, the V gene TRBV2; 7 nucleotides line up with TRBD1. Trimming took 11 bases from V and 3 from J; bases not matched to a gene: 9. Germline V gene lookup returns CDR1 SNHLY and CDR2 FYNNEI. CDR3 size: 13 residues. CDR3 amino acids: CAGNRGGDTEAFF. The CDR3 bases are TGTGCCGGCAACAGGGGAGGGGACACTGAAGCTTTCTTT.